These 30 T cell receptor beta chains were sequenced from one sample in a study of blood T cell repertoires in COVID-19. The assay was immunoSEQ multiplex PCR, and TCRdb's table has in-frame clones only and misses some. Seen here are approximately 240,000 clones, 80% to 90% observed once, and the top ten hold more than 3%. Sequenced sample: PBMCs or T cells enriched from blood (not recorded which). The receptors shown here come from a woman between 18 and 29 years old in a cohort exposed to, infected with or recovered from COVID-19 (not recorded which).

This clone has just one count. The chain employs TRBV7-2 and TRBJ2-7; D possibly corresponds to TRBD2 (6 bases). The CDR3 sequence is 16 residues long. The germline V gene encodes CDR1 SGHTA and CDR2 FQGNSA. V was shortened by 5 bases and J by 1 base, with 18 bases between the two germline ends. CDR3 region: CASSPQSREESYEQYF. DNA for the CDR3: TGTGCCAGCAGCCCCCAGAGTAGGGAGGAATCCTACGAGCAGTACTTC.

The chain recombines TRBV6-5 with TRBJ1-3; D gene ambiguous. The V gene lost 5 bases and the J gene lost 8 bases, with 13 bases spanning the gap. The CDR3 spans 13 residues. Looked up from germline, CDR1 is MNHEY and CDR2 is SVGAGI. The CDR3 coding sequence is TGTGCCAGCAGTAACCCCCCCGGGGACACCATATATTTT. It is translated as CASSNPPGDTIYF.

V usage is TRBV7-3 and J usage is TRBJ2-1, with TRBD2 identical over 10 bases. J was trimmed by 5 bases and V by 5 bases; bases with no gene match: 9. Germline V gene data show CDR1 as SGHTA and CDR2 as FQGTGA. The CDR3 runs 16 residues. The CDR3 reads CASSAPGTSVDNEQFF. The CDR3 DNA follows: TGTGCCAGCAGCGCCCCCGGGACTAGCGTCGACAATGAGCAGTTCTTC.

The chain carries TRBV7-2 and TRBJ2-5; possible D gene TRBD2, 7 bases. Trimming cost V 0 bases and J 1 base, with 12 bases left between them. CDR3 length equals 16 residues. CDR1 is SGHTA and CDR2 is FQGNSA in the germline V gene. CDR3: CASSLARGGGQETQYF. The CDR3, as DNA: TGTGCCAGCAGCTTAGCGAGGGGAGGGGGCCAAGAGACCCAGTACTTC. Looking up the rest from reference TRBV7-2 and TRBJ2-5 gives the full variable domain: GAGVSQSPSNKVTEKGKDVELRCDPISGHTALYWYRQSLGQGLEFLIYFQGNSAPDKSGLPSDRFSAERTGGSVSTLTIQRTQQEDSAVYLCASSLARGGGQETQYFGPGTRLLVL.

The V call is TRBV6-4, the J call TRBJ1-2, with 7 bases aligning to TRBD1. Germline V gene data show CDR1 as MRHNA and CDR2 as SNTAGT. The CDR3 runs to 16 residues. Germline trimming cut 3 bases from V and 7 bases from J; bases unmatched to any gene: 14. The CDR3 is CASSEFPRDSKRGYTF. CDR3 nucleotide sequence: TGTGCCAGCAGTGAATTCCCCCGGGACAGTAAACGTGGCTACACCTTC.

This clone was observed a single time. The identical CDR3 is also encoded by other nucleotide sequences in the sample. The rearrangement uses TRBV2 and TRBJ1-5; 8 bases align to TRBD1. J was trimmed by 5 bases and V by 2 bases; bases with no gene match: 2. The CDR3 sequence is 14 residues long. Germline CDR1 is SNHLY and CDR2 is FYNNEI. The CDR3 region is CASSEQGADQPQHF. The CDR3 bases are TGTGCCAGCAGTGAACAGGGGGCAGATCAGCCCCAGCATTTT.

J is TRBJ2-1 and V is TRBV29-1; 9 nucleotides line up with TRBD2. CDR1 and CDR2 from the germline V gene are SQVTM and ANQGSEA. The CDR3 contains 14 residues. With V trimmed by 3 bases and J by 8 bases, 8 bases remained unmatched. CDR3 sequence: CSVDSAGGGDEQFF. In DNA form, the CDR3 reads TGCAGCGTTGACTCAGCGGGAGGTGGCGATGAGCAGTTCTTC.

This chain links TRBV7-8 with TRBJ1-3, with D uncertain. V was shortened by 4 bases and J by 0 bases, with 16 bases between the two germline ends. CDR1 is SGHVS and CDR2 is FQNEAQ in the germline V gene. The CDR3 loop spans 17 amino acids. The CDR3 DNA reads TGTGCCAGCAGCTCCGTTTCCGGGAGCTACTCTGGAAACACCATATATTTT. It encodes CASSSVSGSYSGNTIYF.

The chain employs TRBV20-1 and TRBJ1-5, with no clear D. Germline V gives CDR1 DFQATT, CDR2 SNEGSKA (reference sequence). This CDR3 region has 13 residues. V was cut by 3 bases and J by 0 bases, with 6 bases left in between. CDR3 sequence reads: CSASANSNQPQHF. DNA for the CDR3: TGCAGTGCTAGTGCAAATAGCAATCAGCCCCAGCATTTT.

This chain connects TRBV10-1 to TRBJ2-1; possibly TRBD2 for D (6 bases). This CDR3 has 16 residues. Between the trimmed V and J ends, which lost 6 bases and 0 bases, there was a span of 15 bases. Looked up from germline, CDR1 is WNHNN and CDR2 is SYGVQD (reference sequence). The CDR3 DNA is TGCGCCAGCAGCCCCGAGGGACTTCCCTCCTACAATGAGCAGTTCTTC. Protein sequence: CASSPEGLPSYNEQFF.

V is TRBV11-2 and J is TRBJ2-1, with no clear D. The CDR3 consists of 13 residues. V lost 7 bases and J lost 0, with 7 bases in between. Germline assignment: CDR1 SGHAT and CDR2 FQNNGV. CDR3 bases: TGTGCCAGCACCTCTAGCTCCTACAATGAGCAGTTCTTC. Encoded protein: CASTSSSYNEQFF.

The chain uses TRBV9 and TRBJ2-2; 12 positions match TRBD1. This CDR3 contains 16 residues. Per germline, CDR1 SGDLS and CDR2 YYNGEE. V shed 2 bases, J shed 6 bases, and the junction held 5 bases outside the gene matches. As DNA, the CDR3 is TGTGCCAGCAGCGTGGGGACAGGGGGCATGGCCGGGGAGCTGTTTTTT. As protein: CASSVGTGGMAGELFF.

The chain is built from TRBV9 and TRBJ2-7; TRBD2 matches at 8 bases. Germline V lookup: CDR1 SGDLS, CDR2 YYNGEE. With V trimmed by 1 base and J by 5 bases, 11 bases remained unmatched. This CDR3 is built from 16 residues. The CDR3 region has the DNA TGTGCCAGCAGCGTATGGGGAAGCGGGAGTATCCACGAGCAGTACTTC. It codes for CASSVWGSGSIHEQYF.

The chain combines TRBV5-1 with TRBJ1-6, with D tentatively TRBD1 (5 bases). Germline CDR1 SGHRS, CDR2 YFSETQ. Trimming took 0 bases from V and 9 from J, leaving 10 bases between them. This CDR3 contains 14 residues. CDR3 sequence: CASSLVQGRSPLHF. The CDR3 bases are TGCGCCAGCAGCTTGGTTCAGGGTCGTTCACCCCTCCACTTT. The full variable domain, its missing parts supplied by reference TRBV5-1 and TRBJ1-6, is KAGVTQTPRYLIKTRGQQVTLSCSPISGHRSVSWYQQTPGQGLQFLFEYFSETQRNKGNFPGRFSGRQFSNSRSEMNVSTLELGDSALYLCASSLVQGRSPLHFGNGTRLTVT.

V gene TRBV30 combines with J gene TRBJ2-1, with 12 nucleotides matching TRBD2. Germline assignment: CDR1 GTSNPN and CDR2 SVGIG (reference sequence). The CDR3 sequence is 14 residues long. V lost 2 bases, J lost 8 bases, and 4 bases stayed unmatched. This CDR3 is CAWSPSGRGDEQFF. DNA of the CDR3: TGTGCCTGGAGTCCTAGCGGGAGGGGTGATGAGCAGTTCTTC.

J is TRBJ2-5 and V is TRBV6-5; 7 bases align to TRBD2. Germline V gives CDR1 MNHEY, CDR2 SVGAGI. J gave up 5 bases and V 0 bases, and 9 bases lay outside the gene matches. This CDR3 contains 16 residues. The CDR3 bases are TGTGCCAGCAGTTACTCTTTGGGGGGGTTGACGGAGACCCAGTACTTC. Translation gives CASSYSLGGLTETQYF.

V gene TRBV27 combines with J gene TRBJ2-7; 9 bases line up with TRBD2. Looked up from germline, CDR1 is MNHEY and CDR2 is SMNVEV (reference sequence). Trimming at V came to 6 bases and at J to 2 bases, leaving 8 bases not matched to a gene. The CDR3 sequence is 15 residues long. Here the CDR3 reads CASRKGAGGAYEQYF. CDR3 nucleotide sequence: TGTGCCAGCAGAAAAGGGGCGGGAGGGGCCTACGAGCAGTACTTC.

The chain couples TRBV7-9 to TRBJ2-2; TRBD1 matches 9 bases. Germline CDR1 SEHNR, CDR2 FQNEAQ (reference sequence). This CDR3 has 19 amino acids. Trimming took 5 bases from V and 0 from J; bases not matched to a gene: 13. The CDR3: CASSPTWGQGTSNTGELFF. The CDR3 DNA sequence: TGTGCCAGCAGCCCTACCTGGGGACAGGGAACGTCGAACACCGGGGAGCTGTTTTTT.

The chain links TRBV9 to TRBJ1-1; TRBD1 matches 9 bases. The junction had 4 bases not matched to a gene; V was cut back by 0 bases and J by 7 bases. The germline V gene has CDR1 SGDLS and CDR2 YYNGEE. The CDR3 covers 14 residues. The CDR3 DNA reads TGTGCCAGCAGCGTAGGGACAGGGGAGCTTGAAGCTTTCTTT. It yields the protein CASSVGTGELEAFF.

The chain carries TRBV7-2 and TRBJ1-2; no clear D. Germline lookup yields CDR1 SGHTA and CDR2 FQGNSA. The V end was cut by 0 bases, the J end by 8 bases, with 10 bases between. The CDR3 has 13 amino acids. The CDR3 DNA follows: TGTGCCAGCAGCTTAGCGCCAGGATCCGGCTACACCTTC. Protein: CASSLAPGSGYTF.

The chain has TRBV19 and TRBJ1-6; 10 bases map to TRBD1. V dropped 10 bases and J dropped 6; count of bases not matched to a gene: 3. This CDR3 contains 13 residues. Germline CDR1 reads LNHDA; CDR2 reads SQIVND (reference sequence). Here the CDR3 DNA reads TGTGCCAATCGGGACAGGGGTAATTCACCCCTCCACTTT. Its translation is CANRDRGNSPLHF.

This chain connects TRBV15 to TRBJ2-1; possible D gene TRBD2, 5 bases. Germline CDR1 reads LNHNV; CDR2 reads YYDKDF (reference sequence). The ends were cut back, 2 bases at V and 7 bases at J, with 9 bases in the middle. CDR3 length: 13 residues. The CDR3 reads CATSRTLGNEQFF. CDR3 nucleotides: TGTGCCACCAGCAGAACACTAGGTAATGAGCAGTTCTTC.

The CDR3 region is CASRQRQGKDNSPLHF. The CDR3 DNA is TGTGCCAGCAGGCAGCGACAGGGTAAGGATAATTCACCCCTCCACTTT. The chain joins TRBV27 to TRBJ1-6; 7 nucleotides line up with TRBD1. With 6 bases clipped from V and 5 bases from J, the junction kept 10 bases outside the gene matches. The CDR3 length is 16 residues. CDR1 and CDR2 (germline): MNHEY, SMNVEV (reference sequence).

The genes are TRBV7-9 and TRBJ1-1; 8 bases are shared with TRBD1. The CDR3 runs 14 residues. Germline V gene sequence: CDR1 SEHNR, CDR2 FQNEAQ (reference sequence). After removal of 3 bases from V and 3 bases from J, the junction contained 3 bases not matched to a gene. The CDR3 loop is CASSFGQGDTEAFF. CDR3 sequence (DNA): TGTGCCAGCAGCTTTGGACAGGGCGACACTGAAGCTTTCTTT.

This chain connects TRBV27 to TRBJ1-2; weak D call: TRBD1 (6 bases). V dropped 5 bases and J dropped 4 bases, with 14 bases sitting between them. The CDR3 has 14 amino acids. Germline-derived CDR1 and CDR2 are MNHEY and SMNVEV (reference sequence). CDR3 region: CASSNRDNRYGYTF. The CDR3 region has the DNA TGTGCCAGCAGTAACCGGGACAACCGCTATGGCTACACCTTC.

CDR3 DNA sequence: TGTGCCAGCAGCCTGCCATCTACTAGACAGGTGGAAGGCTACACCTTC. Protein sequence: CASSLPSTRQVEGYTF. This chain joins TRBV5-6 and TRBJ1-2, with D possibly being TRBD1 (6 bases). V gave up 4 bases and J gave up 8 bases, with 24 bases separating them. Germline V CDR1 and CDR2: SGHDT, YYEEEE. This CDR3 is 16 amino acids long.

In DNA, the CDR3 is TGCGCCAGCAGCCAAGATGGTGGGAGGGGATTGGGGCGCAATCAGCCCCAGCATTTT. Protein: CASSQDGGRGLGRNQPQHF. V and J are TRBV4-1 and TRBJ1-5, with a weak D call TRBD1 (5 bases). V lost 0 bases, J lost 2 bases, and 20 bases lay in between. Germline loops: CDR1 MGHRA, CDR2 YSYEKL. This CDR3 is built from 19 residues.

The table lists this clone with many counts. The genes are TRBV3-1 (or the pseudogene TRBV3-2) and TRBJ2-5; tentative D call: TRBD1 (5 bases). The V gene lost 5 bases and the J gene lost 0 bases, with 13 bases spanning the gap. The CDR3 sequence is 15 residues long. Germline-derived CDR1 and CDR2 are LGHDT and YNNKEL (reference sequence). CDR3 protein: CASSFNPGNQETQYF. The CDR3 DNA follows: TGTGCCAGCAGCTTTAATCCAGGGAACCAAGAGACCCAGTACTTC.

This chain uses TRBV11-3 with TRBJ1-6; D is undetermined. The V gene lost 1 base and the J gene lost 7 bases, with 5 bases spanning the gap. Germline lookup yields CDR1 SGHNT and CDR2 YENEEA. This CDR3 is 13 amino acids long. The CDR3 DNA sequence: TGTGCCAGCAGCTTAGGTCCGAATTCACCCCTCCACTTT. Translating it yields CASSLGPNSPLHF.

The V gene is TRBV18, the J gene TRBJ2-1, with 10 bases identical to TRBD1. Trimming at V came to 6 bases and at J to 8 bases, leaving 7 bases not matched to a gene. The CDR3 consists of 14 residues. In germline, CDR1 is KGHSH, CDR2 LQKENI. The CDR3 DNA sequence: TGTGCCAGCTCCTTCGGGACAGGGGCAGATGAGCAGTTCTTC. The encoded protein is CASSFGTGADEQFF.